The rows below give T cell receptor beta chains drawn from one sample of a study of molecular identifiers for immune sequencing clone quantification. TCRdb called the PCR reads again in MiXCR, with one record for every CDR3 protein. The sample records more than 85,000 distinct CDR3 sequences, 35% to 40% being singletons. The specimen sequenced was naive CD8+ T cells from blood, with Jurkat cell RNA spiked in. The receptors derive from a human donor in good health. Some libraries in this study had Jurkat cell RNA spiked in. Both conserved end residues are part of each CDR3. The D gene is left open where the match is weak. Expanded clones are given a class, and other clones once, few, many or no size at all.

CDR3,DNA,J,D,V,size
CASSYSRAAYEQYF,TGTGCCAGCAGTTACTCCCGGGCTGCCTACGAGCAGTACTTC,TRBJ2-7,.,TRBV6-5,few
CASSPRQGIRYEQFF,TGTGCCAGCAGTCCCCGACAGGGAATTCGGTATGAGCAGTTCTTC,TRBJ2-1,TRBD1,TRBV6-2/TRBV6-3,once
CASSFPTVGSYGYTF,TGTGCCAGCAGTTTCCCCACGGTCGGATCCTATGGCTACACCTTC,TRBJ1-2,.,TRBV28,few
CASSQAGRSGPTDTQYF,TGCGCCAGCAGCCAAGCTGGCAGGAGTGGGCCCACAGATACGCAGTATTTT,TRBJ2-3,.,TRBV4-3,.
CASMGTENTEAFF,TGTGCCAGCATGGGGACAGAGAACACTGAAGCTTTCTTT,TRBJ1-1,TRBD1,TRBV2,.
CASSRASLQETQYF,TGTGCCAGCAGCCGGGCTTCCCTCCAAGAGACCCAGTACTTC,TRBJ2-5,.,TRBV28,few
CASSLVPSGNDNEQFF,TGTGCCAGCAGCTTAGTCCCTAGCGGGAACGACAATGAGCAGTTCTTC,TRBJ2-1,TRBD2,TRBV11-2,.
CASSPEGGAIYEQYF,TGTGCCAGCAGCCCCGAAGGGGGGGCCATCTACGAGCAGTACTTC,TRBJ2-7,.,TRBV7-9,many
CASITRGTGELFF,TGTGCCAGCATCACCCGGGGCACCGGGGAGCTGTTTTTT,TRBJ2-2,.,TRBV11-2,.
CSQNYRESTDTQYF,TGCAGCCAGAACTACAGGGAGAGCACAGATACGCAGTATTTT,TRBJ2-3,.,TRBV20-1,.
CASSLDGPWVTDTQYF,TGTGCCAGCAGCTTAGACGGGCCATGGGTCACAGATACGCAGTATTTT,TRBJ2-3,.,TRBV11-1,.
CASSLPSRGPLSGNTIYF,TGTGCCAGCAGCTTACCTTCCCGGGGCCCACTCTCTGGAAACACCATATATTTT,TRBJ1-3,.,TRBV11-3,.
CASSLVLGDYEQYF,TGTGCCAGCTCTCTCGTACTGGGGGACTACGAGCAGTACTTC,TRBJ2-7,.,TRBV19,.
CASSPPLSAVAFF,TGTGCCAGCAGTCCCCCCCTATCAGCTGTAGCTTTCTTT,TRBJ1-1,.,TRBV25-1,.
CASSLGYEKLFF,TGTGCCAGCAGCTTGGGTTATGAAAAACTGTTTTTT,TRBJ1-4,.,TRBV11-2,few
CASSQVPQPLDEQYF,TGTGCCAGCAGCCAAGTCCCCCAGCCGCTGGACGAGCAGTACTTC,TRBJ2-7,.,TRBV4-2,few
CASSFGQAGIWDEQFF,TGTGCCAGCAGTTTCGGACAAGCGGGAATCTGGGATGAGCAGTTCTTC,TRBJ2-1,TRBD2,TRBV6-2/TRBV6-3,few
CASGQAKNIQYF,TGTGCCAGTGGACAGGCCAAAAACATTCAGTACTTC,TRBJ2-4,.,TRBV14,.
CASSFGTSSNEQSF,TGTGCCAGCAGCTTCGGGACTAGCTCCAATGAGCAGTCCTTC,TRBJ2-1,TRBD2,TRBV13,.
CASSSTAGTNQPQHF,TGTGCCAGCAGCTCGACGGCAGGGACGAATCAGCCCCAGCATTTT,TRBJ1-5,.,TRBV7-8,few
CASSQEGLAGVADTQYF,TGTGCCAGCAGCCAAGAGGGACTAGCGGGAGTTGCAGATACGCAGTATTTT,TRBJ2-3,TRBD2,TRBV4-2,.
CASSYYPAWWADTQYF,TGTGCCAGCAGTTACTACCCGGCCTGGTGGGCAGATACGCAGTATTTT,TRBJ2-3,.,TRBV6-2/TRBV6-3,few
CASSQFANTGELFF,TGTGCCAGCAGCCAATTCGCGAACACCGGGGAGCTGTTTTTT,TRBJ2-2,.,TRBV14,many
CASSHWTGTDTQYF,TGTGCCAGCAGTCACTGGACAGGGACAGATACGCAGTATTTT,TRBJ2-3,TRBD1,TRBV27,many
CASSSLTGHLERRNNEQFF,TGCGCCAGCAGCTCTTTGACAGGGCATTTAGAACGGCGGAACAATGAGCAGTTCTTC,TRBJ2-1,TRBD1,TRBV5-1,.
CASTPTSGLYYEQYF,TGTGCCAGCACCCCGACTAGCGGGTTATACTACGAGCAGTACTTC,TRBJ2-7,TRBD2,TRBV4-2,.
CASTGYSNQPQHF,TGTGCCAGTACGGGGTATAGCAATCAGCCCCAGCATTTT,TRBJ1-5,.,TRBV28,many
CASSYTDRPQFF,TGTGCCAGCAGCTATACCGACAGGCCCCAGTTCTTC,TRBJ2-1,.,TRBV2,.
CASSEWGTIAGELFF,TGTGCCAGCAGTGAATGGGGGACAATAGCCGGGGAGCTGTTTTTT,TRBJ2-2,.,TRBV6-1,few
CASRSSEATQYF,TGTGCCAGCAGGTCTTCGGAGGCTACGCAGTATTTT,TRBJ2-3,.,TRBV7-6,few
CASSSGTLGVTDTQYF,TGTGCCAGCAGCTCGGGGACCTTAGGCGTTACAGATACGCAGTATTTT,TRBJ2-3,.,TRBV11-3,.
CASSARDRAVIYGYTF,TGCGCCAGCAGCGCCCGGGACAGGGCGGTTATCTATGGCTACACCTTC,TRBJ1-2,TRBD1,TRBV4-1,few
CSVGLRIDTQYF,TGCAGCGTTGGGCTGCGGATAGATACGCAGTATTTT,TRBJ2-3,.,TRBV29-1,many